The sample holds many counts of the clone carrying this T cell receptor (beta chain). Its antigen is undetermined. This specimen belongs to a study of T cells in Graves' hyperthyroidism and ophthalmopathy. Amplified TCR beta CDR3 regions came from RNA transcripts. TCR CDR3 underwent first-round RT-PCR with the HTBI primer set. TCRdb ran MiXCR on the multiplex PCR reads and lists one entry per CDR3 protein. The data contain about 290,000 distinct CDR3 sequences, approximately 13% of them singletons. V was trimmed by 7 bases and J by 8 bases, leaving 12 bases between them. This CDR3 has 12 amino acids. Germline V gene data show CDR1 as LGHDT and CDR2 as YNNKEL (reference sequence). Graves' hyperthyroidism without ophthalmopathy progression within 18 months was termed stable. The PBMCs were taken from roughly 10 ml of fresh peripheral blood. Regarding the study as a whole: It was a median around 6 months before onset that the model predicted ophthalmopathy. Most expanded thyroid clonotypes above 0.001 also appeared in blood.

The V and J genes are TRBV3-1 and TRBJ2-1; D gene ambiguous. Sequencing input: blood. The sequence was obtained from a middle-aged woman with Graves' hyperthyroidism. As DNA, the CDR3 is TGTGCCAGCATAAGTCCTGGGGATGAGCAGTTCTTC. Its protein is CASISPGDEQFF.